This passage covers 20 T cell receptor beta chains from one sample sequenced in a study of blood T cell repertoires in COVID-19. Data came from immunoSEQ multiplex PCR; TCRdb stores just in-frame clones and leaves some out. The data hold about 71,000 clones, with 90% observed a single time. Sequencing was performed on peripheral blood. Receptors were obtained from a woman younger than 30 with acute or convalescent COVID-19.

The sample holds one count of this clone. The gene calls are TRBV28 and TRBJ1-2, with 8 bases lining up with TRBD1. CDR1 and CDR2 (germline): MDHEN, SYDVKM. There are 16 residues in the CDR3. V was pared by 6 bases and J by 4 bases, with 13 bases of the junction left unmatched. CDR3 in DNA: TGTGCCAGCAGCACCGGACAGGGCACTTATATCTATGGCTACACCTTC. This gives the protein CASSTGQGTYIYGYTF.

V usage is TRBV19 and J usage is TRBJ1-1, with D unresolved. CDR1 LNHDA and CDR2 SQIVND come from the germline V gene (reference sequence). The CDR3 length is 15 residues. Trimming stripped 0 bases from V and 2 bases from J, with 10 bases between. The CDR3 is CASSIEGGVNTEAFF. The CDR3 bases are TGTGCCAGTAGTATAGAGGGCGGGGTCAACACTGAAGCTTTCTTT.

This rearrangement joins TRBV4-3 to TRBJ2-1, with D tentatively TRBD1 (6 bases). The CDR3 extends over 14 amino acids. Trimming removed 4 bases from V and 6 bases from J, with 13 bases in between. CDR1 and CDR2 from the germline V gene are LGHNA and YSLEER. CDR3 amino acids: CASSRTVAFNEQFF. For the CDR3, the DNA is TGCGCCAGCAGCCGGACAGTAGCTTTCAATGAGCAGTTCTTC.

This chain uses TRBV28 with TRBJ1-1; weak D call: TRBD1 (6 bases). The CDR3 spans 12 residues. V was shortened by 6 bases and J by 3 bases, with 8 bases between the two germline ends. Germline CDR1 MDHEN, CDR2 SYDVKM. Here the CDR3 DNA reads TGTGCCAGCAGAAACAGGGACACTGAAGCTTTCTTT. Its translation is CASRNRDTEAFF.

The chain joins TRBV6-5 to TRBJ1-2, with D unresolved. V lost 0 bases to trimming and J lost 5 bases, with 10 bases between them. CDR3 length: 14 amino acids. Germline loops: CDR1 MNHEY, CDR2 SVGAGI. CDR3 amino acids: CASSYSWSLYGYTF. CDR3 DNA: TGTGCCAGCAGTTACTCGTGGAGCTTATATGGCTACACCTTC.

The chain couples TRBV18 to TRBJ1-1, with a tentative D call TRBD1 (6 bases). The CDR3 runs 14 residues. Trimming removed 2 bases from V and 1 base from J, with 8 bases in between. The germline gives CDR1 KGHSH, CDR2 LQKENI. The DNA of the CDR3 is TGTGCCAGCTCACCATTGGACAGGAACACTGAAGCTTTCTTT. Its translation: CASSPLDRNTEAFF.

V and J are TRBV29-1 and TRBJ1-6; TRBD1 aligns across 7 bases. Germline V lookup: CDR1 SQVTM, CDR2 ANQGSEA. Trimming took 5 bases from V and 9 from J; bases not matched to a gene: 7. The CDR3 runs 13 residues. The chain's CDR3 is CSVRQGRGSPLHF. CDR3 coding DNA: TGCAGCGTTCGACAGGGAAGGGGTTCACCCCTCCACTTT.

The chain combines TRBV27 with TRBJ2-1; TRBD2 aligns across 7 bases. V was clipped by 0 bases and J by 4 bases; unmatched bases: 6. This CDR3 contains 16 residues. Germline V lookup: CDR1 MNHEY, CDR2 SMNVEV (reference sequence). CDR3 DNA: TGTGCCAGCAGTTTATCTCCGAGCGGGGTTTACAATGAGCAGTTCTTC. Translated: CASSLSPSGVYNEQFF.

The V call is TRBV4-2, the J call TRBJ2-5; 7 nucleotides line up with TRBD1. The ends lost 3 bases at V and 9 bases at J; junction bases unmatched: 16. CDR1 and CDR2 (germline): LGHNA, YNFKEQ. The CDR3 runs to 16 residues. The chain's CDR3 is CASSHSRTGPLGAQYF. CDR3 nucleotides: TGTGCCAGCAGCCACTCCCGGACAGGCCCACTTGGGGCCCAGTACTTC.

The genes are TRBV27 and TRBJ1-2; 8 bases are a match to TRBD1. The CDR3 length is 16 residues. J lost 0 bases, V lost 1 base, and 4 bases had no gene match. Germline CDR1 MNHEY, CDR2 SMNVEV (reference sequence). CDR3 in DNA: TGTGCCAGCAGTTTATATGCAGGGGGCCCTAACTATGGCTACACCTTC. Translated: CASSLYAGGPNYGYTF.

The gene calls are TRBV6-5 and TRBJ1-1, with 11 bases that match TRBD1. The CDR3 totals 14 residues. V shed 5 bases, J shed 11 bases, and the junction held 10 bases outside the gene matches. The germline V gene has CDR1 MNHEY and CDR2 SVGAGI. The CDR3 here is CASSMDRGRLGAFF. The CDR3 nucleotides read TGTGCCAGCAGTATGGACAGGGGGCGCCTAGGGGCTTTCTTT.

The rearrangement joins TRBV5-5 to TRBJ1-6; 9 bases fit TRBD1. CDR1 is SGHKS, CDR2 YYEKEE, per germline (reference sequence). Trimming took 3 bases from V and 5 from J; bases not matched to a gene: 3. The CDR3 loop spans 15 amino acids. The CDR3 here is CASSSRDRDNSPLHF. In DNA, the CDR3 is TGTGCCAGCAGCTCCCGGGACAGGGATAATTCACCCCTCCACTTT.

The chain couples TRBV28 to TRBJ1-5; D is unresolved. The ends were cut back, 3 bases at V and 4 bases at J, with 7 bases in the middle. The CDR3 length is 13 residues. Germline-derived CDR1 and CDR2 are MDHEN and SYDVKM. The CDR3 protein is CASSFEENQPQHF. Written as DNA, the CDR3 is TGTGCCAGCAGTTTTGAGGAAAATCAGCCCCAGCATTTT.

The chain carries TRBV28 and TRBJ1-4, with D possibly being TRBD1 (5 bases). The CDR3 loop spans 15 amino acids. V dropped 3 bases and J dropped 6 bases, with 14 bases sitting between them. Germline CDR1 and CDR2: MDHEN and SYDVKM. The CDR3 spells CASSLNGGMYEKLFF. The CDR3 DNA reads TGTGCCAGCAGTTTGAACGGGGGAATGTATGAAAAACTGTTTTTT.

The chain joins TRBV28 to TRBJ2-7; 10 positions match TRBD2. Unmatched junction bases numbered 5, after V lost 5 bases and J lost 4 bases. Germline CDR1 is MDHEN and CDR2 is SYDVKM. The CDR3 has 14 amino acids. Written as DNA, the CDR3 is TGTGCCAGCAGTAGGACTAGCGGAACGTACGAGCAGTACTTC. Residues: CASSRTSGTYEQYF.

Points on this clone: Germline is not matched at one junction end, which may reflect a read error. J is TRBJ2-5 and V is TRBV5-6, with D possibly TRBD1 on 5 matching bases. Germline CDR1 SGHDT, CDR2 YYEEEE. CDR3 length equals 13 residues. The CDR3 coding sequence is TGTGCCAGCAGCTTGGGTTCAGGGCCCAATATGGACTTC. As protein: CASSLGSGPNMDF.

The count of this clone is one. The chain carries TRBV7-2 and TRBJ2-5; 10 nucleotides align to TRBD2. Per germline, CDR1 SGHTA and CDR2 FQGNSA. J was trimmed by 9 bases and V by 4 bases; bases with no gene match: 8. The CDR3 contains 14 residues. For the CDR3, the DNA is TGTGCCAGCAGCTACGACGGGACTAGCGTTCCCCAGTACTTC. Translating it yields CASSYDGTSVPQYF.

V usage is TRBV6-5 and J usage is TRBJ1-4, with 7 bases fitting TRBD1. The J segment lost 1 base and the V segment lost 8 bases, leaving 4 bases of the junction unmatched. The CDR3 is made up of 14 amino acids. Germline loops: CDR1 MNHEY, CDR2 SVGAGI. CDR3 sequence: CASGRDRTNEKLFF. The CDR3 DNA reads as TGTGCCAGCGGACGGGACAGAACTAATGAAAAACTGTTTTTT.

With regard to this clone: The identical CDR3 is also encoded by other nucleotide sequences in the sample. The CDR3 here is CASSYSLRYGYTF. DNA of the CDR3: TGTGCCAGCAGTTATTCCTTACGGTATGGCTACACCTTC. This sequence joins TRBV6-5 and TRBJ1-2; D gene uncertain. Germline V CDR1 and CDR2: MNHEY, SVGAGI. V was cut by 3 bases and J by 5 bases, with 10 bases left in between. The CDR3 is 13 residues long.

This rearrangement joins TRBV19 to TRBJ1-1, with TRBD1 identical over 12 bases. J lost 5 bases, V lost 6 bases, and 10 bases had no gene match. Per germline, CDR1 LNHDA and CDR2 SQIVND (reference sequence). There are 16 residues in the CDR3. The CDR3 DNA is TGTGCCAGTAGATTTACCCGGGACAGGGGGCGGACTGAAGCTTTCTTT. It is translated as CASRFTRDRGRTEAFF.